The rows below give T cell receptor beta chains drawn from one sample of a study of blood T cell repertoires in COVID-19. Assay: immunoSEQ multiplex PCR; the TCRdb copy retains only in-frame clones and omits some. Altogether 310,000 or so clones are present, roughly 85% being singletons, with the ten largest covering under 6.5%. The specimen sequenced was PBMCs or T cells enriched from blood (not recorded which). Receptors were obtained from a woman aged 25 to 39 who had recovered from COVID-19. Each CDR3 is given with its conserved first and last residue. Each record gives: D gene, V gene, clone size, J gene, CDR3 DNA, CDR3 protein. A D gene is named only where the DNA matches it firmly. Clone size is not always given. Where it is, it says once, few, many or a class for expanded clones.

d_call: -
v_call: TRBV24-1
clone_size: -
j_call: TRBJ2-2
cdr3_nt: TGTGCCACCAGTGACCCAGGTGGTGACACCTCCCCCGGGGAGCTGTTTTTT
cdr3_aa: CATSDPGGDTSPGELFF

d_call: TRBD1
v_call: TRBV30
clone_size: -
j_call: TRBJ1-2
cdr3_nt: TGTGCCTGGAGTGCCTACCTCGGACAGGGACAAAACTATGGCTACACCTTC
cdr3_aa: CAWSAYLGQGQNYGYTF

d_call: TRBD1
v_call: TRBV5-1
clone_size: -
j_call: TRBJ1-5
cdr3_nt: TGCGCCAGCAGCTTAACAGGGGGAGATCAGCCCCAGCATTTT
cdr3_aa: CASSLTGGDQPQHF

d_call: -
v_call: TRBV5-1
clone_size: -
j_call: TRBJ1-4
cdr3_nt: TGCGCCAGCAGCTTACAGGGAGGGAACGAAAAACTGTTTTTT
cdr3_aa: CASSLQGGNEKLFF

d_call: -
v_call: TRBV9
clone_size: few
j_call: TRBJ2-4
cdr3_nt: TGTGCCAGCAGCGCCGACCAGGGGGGAAACATTCAGTACTTC
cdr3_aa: CASSADQGGNIQYF

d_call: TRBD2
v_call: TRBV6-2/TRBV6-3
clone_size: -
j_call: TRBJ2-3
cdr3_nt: TGTGCCAGCAGCCCAAGACTAGCGGGCCTCACAGATACGCAGTATTTT
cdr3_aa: CASSPRLAGLTDTQYF

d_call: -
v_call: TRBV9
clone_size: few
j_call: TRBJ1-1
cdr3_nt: TGTGCCAGCAGCATTACGACAGGGAACACTGAAGCTTTCTTT
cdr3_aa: CASSITTGNTEAFF

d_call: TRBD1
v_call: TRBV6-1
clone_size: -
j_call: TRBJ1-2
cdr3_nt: TGTGCCAGCAGTGAAGCGCTTCAGGGGGCAAGCTATGGCTACACCTTC
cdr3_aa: CASSEALQGASYGYTF

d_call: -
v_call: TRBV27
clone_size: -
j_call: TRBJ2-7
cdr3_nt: TGTGCCAGCAGATCATGGCGGGGGCCCTCAGGGTACGAGCAGTACTTC
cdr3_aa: CASRSWRGPSGYEQYF

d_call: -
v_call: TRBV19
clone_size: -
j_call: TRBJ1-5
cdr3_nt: TGTGCCAGTAGTATTAGCAAAGGGACGGGAGAAAATCAGCCCCAGCATTTT
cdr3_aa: CASSISKGTGENQPQHF

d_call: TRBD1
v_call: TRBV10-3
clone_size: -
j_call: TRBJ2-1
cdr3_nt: TGTGCCATCAGTGACGACAGGGGTGTTAATGAGCAGTTCTTC
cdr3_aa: CAISDDRGVNEQFF

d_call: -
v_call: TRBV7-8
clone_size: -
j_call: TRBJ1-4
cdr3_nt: TGTGCCAGCAGCCCACCGGTCCCAAGCGAAAAACTGTTTTTT
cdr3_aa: CASSPPVPSEKLFF

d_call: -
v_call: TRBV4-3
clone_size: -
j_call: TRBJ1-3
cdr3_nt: TGCGCCAGCAGCCAAGCTTCTTCTGGAAACACCATATATTTT
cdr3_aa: CASSQASSGNTIYF

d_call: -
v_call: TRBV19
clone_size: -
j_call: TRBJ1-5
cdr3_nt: TGTGCCAGTAGTATCCGACAGCCTGATAGCAATCAGCCCCAGCATTTT
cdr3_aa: CASSIRQPDSNQPQHF

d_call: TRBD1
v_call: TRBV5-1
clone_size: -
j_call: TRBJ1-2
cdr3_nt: TGCGCCAGCAGCTTGGGGACAGGGGGCTACTATGGCTACACCTTC
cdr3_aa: CASSLGTGGYYGYTF

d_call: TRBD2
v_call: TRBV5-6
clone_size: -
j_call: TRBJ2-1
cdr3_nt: TGTGCCAGCAGCTTGGTTAGCGGGGGGTTTAATGAGCAGTTCTTC
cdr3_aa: CASSLVSGGFNEQFF

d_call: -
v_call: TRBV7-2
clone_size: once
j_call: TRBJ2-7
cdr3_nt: TGTGCCAGCAGCGCACCCCCGGGGTGGGAGCAGTACTTC
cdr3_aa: CASSAPPGWEQYF

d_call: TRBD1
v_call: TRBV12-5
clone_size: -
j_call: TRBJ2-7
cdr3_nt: TGTGCTAGTGGTGAACGCCGGGACAGCTCCTACGAGCAGTACTTC
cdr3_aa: CASGERRDSSYEQYF

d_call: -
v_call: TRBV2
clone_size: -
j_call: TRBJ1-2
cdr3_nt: TGTGCCAGCAGTGAAGGTGCGGGGTATAACTATGGCTACACCTTC
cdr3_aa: CASSEGAGYNYGYTF

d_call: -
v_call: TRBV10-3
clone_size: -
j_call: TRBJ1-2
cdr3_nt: TGTGCCATCAGTGAGGAGGCAGACTATGGCTACACCTTC
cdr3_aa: CAISEEADYGYTF

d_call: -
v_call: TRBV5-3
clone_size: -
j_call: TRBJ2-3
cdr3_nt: TGTGCCAGAAGCTGGGGGCGGGAGAGCACAGATACGCAGTATTTT
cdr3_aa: CARSWGRESTDTQYF

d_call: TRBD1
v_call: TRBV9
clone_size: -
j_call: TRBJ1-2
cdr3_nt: TGTGCCAGCAGCTCCGGACAGGGGTCAGGCTACACCTTC
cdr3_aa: CASSSGQGSGYTF

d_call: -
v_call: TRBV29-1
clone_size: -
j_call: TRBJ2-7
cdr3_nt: TGCAGCGTTCGACACGCCAGCTCCTACGAGCAGTACTTC
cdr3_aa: CSVRHASSYEQYF

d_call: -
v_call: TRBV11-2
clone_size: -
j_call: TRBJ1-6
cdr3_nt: TGTGCCAGCTCCCGCGGGAGCTCCTATAATTCACCCCTCCACTTT
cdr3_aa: CASSRGSSYNSPLHF

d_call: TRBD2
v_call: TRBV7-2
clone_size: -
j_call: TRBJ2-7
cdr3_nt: TGTGCCAGCAGCCTAGTACTAGCGGGACACTACGAGCAGTACTTC
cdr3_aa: CASSLVLAGHYEQYF

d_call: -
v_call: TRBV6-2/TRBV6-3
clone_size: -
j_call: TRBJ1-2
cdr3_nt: TGTGCCAGCAGCCCATCACAGCTTTTGGGCTACACCTTC
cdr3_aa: CASSPSQLLGYTF

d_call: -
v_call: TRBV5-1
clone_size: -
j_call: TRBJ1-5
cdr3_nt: TGCGCCAGCAGCCCTGGTGGGGCGGATCAGCCCCAGCATTTT
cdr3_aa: CASSPGGADQPQHF

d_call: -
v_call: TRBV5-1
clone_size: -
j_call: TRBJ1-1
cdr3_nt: TGCGCCAGCAGCATAGACAGGTTCGAAGCTTTCTTT
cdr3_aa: CASSIDRFEAFF

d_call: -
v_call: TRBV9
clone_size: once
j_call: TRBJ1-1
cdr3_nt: TGTGCCAGCAGCCAAGGGGCACGGCAGAACACTGAAGCTTTCTTT
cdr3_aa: CASSQGARQNTEAFF

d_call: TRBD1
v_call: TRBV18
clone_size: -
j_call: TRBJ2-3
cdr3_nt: TGTGCCAGCTCACCATTGGACAGGGTGAGCACAGATACGCAGTATTTT
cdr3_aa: CASSPLDRVSTDTQYF

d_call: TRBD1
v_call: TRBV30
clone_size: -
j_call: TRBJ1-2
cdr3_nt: TGTGCCGGTCCGGGACAGGGACTTTATGGCTACACCTTC
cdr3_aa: CAGPGQGLYGYTF

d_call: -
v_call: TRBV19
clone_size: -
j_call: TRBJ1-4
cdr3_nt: TGTGCCAGTAGTATAAGCAGGAAAGTCGAAAAACTGTTTTTT
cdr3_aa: CASSISRKVEKLFF

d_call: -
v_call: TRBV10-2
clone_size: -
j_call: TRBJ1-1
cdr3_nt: TGCGCCAGCAGTGGGAGGTCGAACACTGAAGCTTTCTTT
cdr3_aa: CASSGRSNTEAFF

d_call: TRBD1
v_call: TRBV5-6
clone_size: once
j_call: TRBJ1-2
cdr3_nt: TGTGCCAGCAGCTTTGGACAGGGTGTTGGCTACACCTTC
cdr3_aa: CASSFGQGVGYTF

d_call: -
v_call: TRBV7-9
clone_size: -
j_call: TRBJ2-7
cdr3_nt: TGTGCCAGCAGCTTAGATACAGCAATCTACGAGCAGTACTTC
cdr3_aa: CASSLDTAIYEQYF

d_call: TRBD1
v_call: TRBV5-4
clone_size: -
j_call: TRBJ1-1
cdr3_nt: TGTGCCAGCAGCGTCCCGGGACAGCATAACACTGAAGCTTTCTTT
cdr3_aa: CASSVPGQHNTEAFF

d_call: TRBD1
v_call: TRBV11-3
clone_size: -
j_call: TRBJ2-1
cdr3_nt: TGTGCCAGCAGCTTAAGAGGGGGCACGACCTACAATGAGCAGTTCTTC
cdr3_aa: CASSLRGGTTYNEQFF

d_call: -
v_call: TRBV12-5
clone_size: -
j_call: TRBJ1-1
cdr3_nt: TGTGCTAGTGGTCACGGGATCACTGAAGCTTTCTTT
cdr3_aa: CASGHGITEAFF

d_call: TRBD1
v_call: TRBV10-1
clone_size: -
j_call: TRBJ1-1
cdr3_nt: TGCGCCAGCAGCGGACAGGGGGCCACTGAAGCTTTCTTT
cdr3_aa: CASSGQGATEAFF

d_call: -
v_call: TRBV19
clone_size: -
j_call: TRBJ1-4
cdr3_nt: TGTGCCAGTAGTGTTACAGGAAATAATGAAAAACTGTTTTTT
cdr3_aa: CASSVTGNNEKLFF

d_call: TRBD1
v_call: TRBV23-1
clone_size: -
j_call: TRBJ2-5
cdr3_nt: TGCGCCAGCAGTCAACGATGGGAGACAGGGGGCCAAGAGACCCAGTACTTC
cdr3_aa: CASSQRWETGGQETQYF

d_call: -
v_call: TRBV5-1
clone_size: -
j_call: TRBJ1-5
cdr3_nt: TGCGCCAGCAGCTTGGGGGGGCTAGGGCAGCCCCAGCATTTT
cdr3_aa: CASSLGGLGQPQHF

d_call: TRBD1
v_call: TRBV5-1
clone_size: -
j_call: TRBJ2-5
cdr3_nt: TGCGCCAGCAGCTGGGGGGACAGGGACCAAGAGACCCAGTACTTC
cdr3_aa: CASSWGDRDQETQYF

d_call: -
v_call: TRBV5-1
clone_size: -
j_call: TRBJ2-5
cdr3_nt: TGCGCCAGCAGCTTGGGGGCCTCAGAGACCCAGTACTTC
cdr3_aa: CASSLGASETQYF